The clone carrying this TCR beta chain has a handful of counts. The CDR3 has 14 residues. V lost 6 bases, J lost 7 bases, and 9 bases stayed unmatched. Germline lookup yields CDR1 SNHLY and CDR2 FYNNEI. This entry comes from a study of blood T cell repertoires in COVID-19. Study information: Sites across the United States, Italy and Spain contributed samples from acute and convalescent COVID-19.

Authors' analysis steps: The assay estimated nucleated cells by amplifying reference gene primers. Libraries were prepared by immunoSEQ multiplex PCR; TCRdb keeps only in-frame clonotypes and omits some of them. That table supplies the V and J calls and clone size; D and trimming were determined from the DNA. The sample holds 9,500 to 13,000 clones, over 70% seen once. The material sequenced was peripheral blood. The rearrangement joins TRBV2 to TRBJ1-3; 7 bases match TRBD1. This sequence originates from a human donor in a cohort sampled during active COVID-19. DNA for the CDR3: TGTGCCAGCAGACCACAGGGGCCGGGCAACACCATATATTTT. Protein sequence: CASRPQGPGNTIYF.